This TCR beta chain was documented in a study of beta chain features in type 1 diabetes (dated by TCRdb to about 2018). In the study overall: Patients and healthy donors did not differ in mean age, gender distribution, total cell number or subset yield. Whereas all 28 donors provided naive and central memory subsets, regulatory and stem cell-like memory subsets were isolated from just 8 patients and roughly eight healthy donors. The study compared TCRB repertoires of sorted circulating CD4+ T cell subsets between recently diagnosed type 1 diabetes patients and matched healthy donors. Across all samples, about 110 million sorted cells were examined, and cell number per subset correlated strongly with RNA yield.

V is cut back by 6 bases and J by 5 bases, with 10 bases in the junction unmatched. The CDR1 and CDR2 encoded by the germline V gene are MGHRA and YSYEKL. The CDR3 spans 16 residues, from the cysteine through the phenylalanine. The sequence is cut down to CDR3 DNA, 48 bases in frame from base 1. Results the study describes overall, beyond this receptor: Patients with type 1 diabetes made fewer insertions and deleted more nucleotides at VDJ recombination sites, implying thymic rearrangement abnormalities. Because the HLA sub-analyses included only small numbers of individuals, any influence of HLA type on TCRB rearrangement was left unresolved. In all four CD4+ subsets, TCRB CDR3 length was moderately but significantly shorter in type 1 diabetes patients. Sequencing cDNA rather than genomic DNA could over-represent highly expressing activated cells, although activation and CD3 levels did not differ between groups. Naive, central memory and regulatory TCRB repertoires appeared to be more alike among patients than among healthy donors. PCR may preferentially amplify shorter templates, but because patient and control samples were amplified and corrected together, any resulting skew would affect both groups equally.

On this clone itself: Its antigen is not yet known. Within one base of it there is no much larger clone, and no base qualities were kept.

The entire amount of isolated RNA was reverse transcribed using the High Capacity cDNA Reverse Transcription Kit, so the sequenced TCRB transcripts were expressed ones. Naive, central memory and regulatory T cell samples underwent deep immunoSEQ sequencing, averaging approximately 3.3 million total reads per sample. After sorted cells were lysed in RLT buffer, RNA was extracted with DNase-treated RNeasy Micro or Mini kits, with the choice depending on cell number. To prevent cross-contamination, each cell subset was processed individually, whereas patient and healthy donor samples were processed jointly. The immunoSEQ multiplex PCR was used to amplify TCRB sequences from cDNA, generating 87-bp fragments that spanned the CDR3 region. The amplicons were sequenced using the Illumina HiSeq platform. Under the source paper's analysis protocol: Synthetic template baselines were used to correct PCR bias computationally, reads within Hamming distance 2 were collapsed, and singletons that could not be merged were discarded. Reads were aligned against IMGT to assign V, D and J genes, CDR3 length and insertions or deletions at six rearrangement sites. Clonotype counts were normalized to sorted cell number within each subset before computing true diversity and Gini coefficients with the tcR R package. The overlap coefficient, calculated on TCRB nucleotide sequences, was used to measure repertoire sharing. TCRdb stores this immuneACCESS table with in-frame sequences only. Part of the clones is absent; in the studies checked, under half of the shortfall reflects unresolved V genes, and no reason is known for the rest. The V and J calls and the clone size are those of that table, but D and trimming were determined from the DNA. Across this sample there are about 40,000 clones, with more than 40% seen only once. 0.72% of the sample is held by the ten biggest clonotypes.

Each donor gave one peripheral blood draw, approximately 100 mL on average, collected into heparinised tubes. A BD FACSAria II and a panel including CD45RO, CCR7, CD25, CD127, CD95 and CD27 were used to sort naive, central memory, regulatory and stem cell-like memory CD4+ T cells. Purity was above 95% for every sorted population. Right away, PBMCs were isolated by Lymphoprep density gradient centrifugation and were stained directly, with no culture step. So that batch effects would be minimized, each experiment stained and sorted samples in pairs, pairing one healthy donor with one patient. Recombination connected TRBV4-1 to TRBJ1-5, with TRBD1 matching 10 junction bases. The sequenced sample consisted of central memory CD4+ T cells from blood. The clonotype comes from a woman aged 18-35 years in good health. The CDR3 reads as follows: CASSLQGTGVDQPQHF. DNA sequence: TGCGCCAGCAGTCTCCAAGGGACAGGGGTTGATCAGCCCCAGCATTTT.